This TCR beta chain appears in the sequencing data of a study of shared clonotypes between healthy human individuals (TCRdb year 2020). In the study overall: The cohort comprised two women and a few men aged 18 to 49 years. For each donor, three plates each were used for CD4 naive and CD4 memory, two plates were used for CD8 naive, and one plate was used for CD8 memory. Per donor, leukapheresis produced somewhere between about 0.94 and 9 billion PBMCs. Libraries were prepared and TCR repertoires were sequenced by different laboratories using diverse techniques, in order to increase sequencing depth and limit assay-specific biases. To estimate repertoire size and how much clonotypes are shared between individuals, the study performed deep sequencing of blood TCR repertoires from a few healthy adults. Overall results and qualifications from the work: Sampling was restricted to blood, and TCR repertoires in tissues likely differ from the TCR repertoires found in blood. Higher generation probabilities were observed for clonotypes shared by all four sorted-subset donors than for non-shared clonotypes. Even with the large sequencing depth, rarefaction of the sorted-subset datasets indicated that sequencing was incomplete. Based on pairwise subsampling, the degree of clonotype sharing among donors was expected to be affected by sequencing depth. Estimated clonotype richness was generally larger for naive than for memory subsets. The small number of donors limited the genetic and exposure-history diversity represented. About 5% of naive CD4, 3.5% of naive CD8, approximately 2% of memory CD4, and 0.35% to 0.5% of memory CD8 clonotypes were shared across four donors.

Using the deep immunoSEQ assay, TCR CDR3 regions were amplified from genomic DNA by multiplex PCR. For each cell subset, the extracted genomic DNA was distributed evenly across all wells of several immunoSEQ 96-well plates, and each plate served as one replicate. For sorted subsets, each replicate PCR was loaded with around 220 ng genomic DNA, equivalent to about 30,000 T cell genomes. Purified libraries were measured with a Qubit 3.0 fluorometer, size-checked on a Bioanalyzer 2100, and measured again with the KAPA Library Quantification kit. Every immunoSEQ 96-well plate was sequenced on a dedicated single-read 150-cycle Illumina NextSeq 550 flow cell. As for the authors' bioinformatics: Because only junctional sequences without quality scores were contained in the immunoSEQ output, filtering matching that applied to full-length reads could not be performed. Sequences were annotated with PyIR, a Python wrapper for IgBLAST v1.9, and V/J genes and CDR3 were assigned using IMGT germline references. Reads were filtered out if the reads had weak V/J assignments (E-value above 1e-6), no CDR3, stop codons, out-of-frame junctions, or ambiguous translated residues. V3J clonotypes were defined by identical inferred V gene, J gene, and CDR3 amino acid sequence. Percentage overlap between repertoires was calculated by dividing the number of shared unique clonotypes by the size of the smaller repertoire. Repertoire richness was assessed with RTK rarefaction, the Chao1 estimator, and Recon v2.1 estimates of unobserved clonotypes. Generation probabilities for all TCRbeta clonotypes obtained by the gDNA method from a handful of donors were computed using OLGA. TCRdb's version of the immuneACCESS table is confined to in-frame rearrangements and falls short of the full clone set. An unresolved V gene accounts for under half of the shortfall where checked; the remainder is of unknown origin. The DNA was the basis for D and trimming; V, J and clone size are from that table. The sample profile shows approximately 2,000,000 clones; 93% of them were found once. Clones ranked in the top ten supply roughly 1.7% of the sample.

CD8 naive samples were obtained by positive selection for CCR7 among CD45RO-negative cells, yielding a CD45RA+CCR7+ population from which TemRA cells were excluded. Healthy HIV-negative adults with no recently reported acute infections or vaccinations were included as donors. Every donor was a Caucasian adult residing in Nashville, Tennessee, USA. Blood was collected by leukapheresis, and PBMCs were isolated by Ficoll-Histopaque density gradient centrifugation and then cryopreserved in liquid nitrogen vapor phase. Analytical flow cytometry was used to check the purity and quantity of each magnetically sorted T cell population. Genomic DNA was isolated from each sorted fraction and quantified by UV absorbance on a Nanodrop 2000c. With regard to this clone: Its antigen remains undetermined. It has no much larger one-base neighbor in the sample; base qualities were not kept.

The germline V gene gives CDR1 as SQVTM and CDR2 as ANQGSEA. The CDR3 goes from the cysteine to the phenylalanine over 13 residues. Only the CDR3 part of the read is kept: 39 bases, read in frame from the first base. The trim is 3 bases for V and 2 bases for J, with a gap of 8 bases between the germline ends. The specimen was naive CD8+ T cells from PBMCs. This sample's cell subset or site label indicates: CD45RA+CCR7+. The source is a man younger than 35 in good health. Some clones in this sample may be carry-over from other donors' samples. Here the chain combines TRBV29-1 and TRBJ2-1; TRBD1 is a weak D gene call, 5 bases matching. The CDR3 in this case is CSVEDTTYNEQFF. In nucleotide form, the sequence is TGCAGCGTTGAGGACACCACCTACAATGAGCAGTTCTTC.